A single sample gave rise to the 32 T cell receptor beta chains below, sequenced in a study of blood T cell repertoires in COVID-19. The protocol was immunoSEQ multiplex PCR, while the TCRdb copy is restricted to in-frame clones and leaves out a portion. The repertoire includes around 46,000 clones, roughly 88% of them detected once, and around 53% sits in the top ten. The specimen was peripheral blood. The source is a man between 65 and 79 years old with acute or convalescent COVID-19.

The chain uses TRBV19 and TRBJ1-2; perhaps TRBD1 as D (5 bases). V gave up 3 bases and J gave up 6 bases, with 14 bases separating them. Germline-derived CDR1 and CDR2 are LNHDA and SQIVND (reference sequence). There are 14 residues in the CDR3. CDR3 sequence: CASSMGTPIHGYTF. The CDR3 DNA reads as TGTGCCAGTAGTATGGGGACTCCTATTCATGGCTACACCTTC.

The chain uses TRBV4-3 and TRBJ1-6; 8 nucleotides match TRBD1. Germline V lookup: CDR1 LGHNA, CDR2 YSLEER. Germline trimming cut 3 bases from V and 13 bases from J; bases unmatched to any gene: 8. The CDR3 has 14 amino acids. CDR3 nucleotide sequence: TGCGCCAGCAGCCAGGCAGGACAGGGCTGGCCCCTCCACTTT. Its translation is CASSQAGQGWPLHF.

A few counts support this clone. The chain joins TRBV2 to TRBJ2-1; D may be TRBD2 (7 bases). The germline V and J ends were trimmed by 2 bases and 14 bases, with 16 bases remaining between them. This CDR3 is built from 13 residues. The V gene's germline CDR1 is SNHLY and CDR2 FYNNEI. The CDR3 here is CASSEIGGGGKFF. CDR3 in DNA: TGTGCCAGCAGTGAAATCGGAGGGGGGGGAAAGTTCTTC.

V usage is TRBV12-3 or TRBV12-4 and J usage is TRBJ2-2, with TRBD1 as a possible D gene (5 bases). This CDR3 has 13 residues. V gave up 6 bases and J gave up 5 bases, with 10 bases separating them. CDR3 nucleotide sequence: TGTGCCAGCAGGGGGCAGCCGACCGGGGAGCTGTTTTTT. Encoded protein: CASRGQPTGELFF.

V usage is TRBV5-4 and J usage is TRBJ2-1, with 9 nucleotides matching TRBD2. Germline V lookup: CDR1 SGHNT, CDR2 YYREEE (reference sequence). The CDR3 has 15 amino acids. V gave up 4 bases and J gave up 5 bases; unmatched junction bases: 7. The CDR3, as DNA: TGTGCCAGCAGCCAAAAGCGGGGGGCTGACAATGAGCAGTTCTTC. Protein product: CASSQKRGADNEQFF.

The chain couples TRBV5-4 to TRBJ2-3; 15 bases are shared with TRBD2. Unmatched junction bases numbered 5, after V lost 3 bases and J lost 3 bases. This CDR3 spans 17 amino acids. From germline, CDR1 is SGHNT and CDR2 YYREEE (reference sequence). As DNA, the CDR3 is TGTGCCAGCAGCTCCAGGACTAGCGGGAGGGTAACAGATACGCAGTATTTT. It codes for CASSSRTSGRVTDTQYF.

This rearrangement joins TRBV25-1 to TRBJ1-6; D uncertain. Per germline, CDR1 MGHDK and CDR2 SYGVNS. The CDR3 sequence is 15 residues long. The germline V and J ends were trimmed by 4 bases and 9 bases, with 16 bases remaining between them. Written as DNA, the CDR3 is TGTGCCAGCAGTGGAGAGGGAAGTAGAAGTTCACCCCTCCACTTT. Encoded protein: CASSGEGSRSSPLHF.

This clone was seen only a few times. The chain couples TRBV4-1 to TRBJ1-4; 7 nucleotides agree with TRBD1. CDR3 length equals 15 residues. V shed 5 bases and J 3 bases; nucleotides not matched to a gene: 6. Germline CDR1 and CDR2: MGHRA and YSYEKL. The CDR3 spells CASSGPGTANEKLFF. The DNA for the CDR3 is TGCGCCAGCAGCGGGCCCGGGACAGCTAATGAAAAACTGTTTTTT.

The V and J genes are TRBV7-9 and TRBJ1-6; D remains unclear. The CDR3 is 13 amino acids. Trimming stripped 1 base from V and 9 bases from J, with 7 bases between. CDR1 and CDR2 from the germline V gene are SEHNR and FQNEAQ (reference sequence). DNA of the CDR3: TGTGCCAGCAGCTTAGTGGAGCTTTCACCCCTCCACTTT. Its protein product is CASSLVELSPLHF.

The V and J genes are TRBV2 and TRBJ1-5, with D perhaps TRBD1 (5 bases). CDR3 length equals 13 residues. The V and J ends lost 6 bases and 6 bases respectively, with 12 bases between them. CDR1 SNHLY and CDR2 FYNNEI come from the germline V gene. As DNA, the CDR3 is TGTGCCAGCAGCTCGGACACAACTCAGCCCCAGCATTTT. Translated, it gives CASSSDTTQPQHF.

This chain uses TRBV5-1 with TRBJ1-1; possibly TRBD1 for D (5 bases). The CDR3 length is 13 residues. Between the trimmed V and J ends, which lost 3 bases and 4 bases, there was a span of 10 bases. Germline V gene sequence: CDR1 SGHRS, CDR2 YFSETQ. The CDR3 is CASSSGGTTEAFF. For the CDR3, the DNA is TGCGCCAGCAGCTCGGGAGGGACCACTGAAGCTTTCTTT.

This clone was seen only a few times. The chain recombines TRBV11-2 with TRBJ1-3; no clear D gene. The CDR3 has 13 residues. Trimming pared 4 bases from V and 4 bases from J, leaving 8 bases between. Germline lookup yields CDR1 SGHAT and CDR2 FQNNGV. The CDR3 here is CASSSSPGNTIYF. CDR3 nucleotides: TGTGCCAGCAGCTCGAGTCCGGGAAACACCATATATTTT. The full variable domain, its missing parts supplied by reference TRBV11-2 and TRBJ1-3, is EAGVAQSPRYKIIEKRQSVAFWCNPISGHATLYWYQQILGQGPKLLIQFQNNGVVDDSQLPKDRFSAERLKGVDSTLKIQPAKLEDSAVYLCASSSSPGNTIYFGEGSWLTVV.

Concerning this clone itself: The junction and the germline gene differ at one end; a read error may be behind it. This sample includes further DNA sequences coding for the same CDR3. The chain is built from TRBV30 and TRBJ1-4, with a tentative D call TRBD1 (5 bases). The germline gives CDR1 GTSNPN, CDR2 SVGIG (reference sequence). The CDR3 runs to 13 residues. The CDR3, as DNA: TGTGCTTGGAGTGAAGGGGCCGATGAAAAACTGTTTTTT. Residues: CAWSEGADEKLFF.

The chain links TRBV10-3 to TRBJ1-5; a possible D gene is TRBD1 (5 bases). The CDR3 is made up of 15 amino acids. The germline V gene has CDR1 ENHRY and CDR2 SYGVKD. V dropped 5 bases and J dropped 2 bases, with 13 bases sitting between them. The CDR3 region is CAISYGGDGNQPQHF. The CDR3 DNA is TGTGCCATCAGTTATGGAGGGGACGGCAATCAGCCCCAGCATTTT.

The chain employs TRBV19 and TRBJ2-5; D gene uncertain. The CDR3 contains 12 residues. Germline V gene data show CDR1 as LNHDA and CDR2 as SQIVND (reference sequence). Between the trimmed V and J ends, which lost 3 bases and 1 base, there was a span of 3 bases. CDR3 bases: TGTGCCAGTAGTATGGCCCAAGAGACCCAGTACTTC. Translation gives CASSMAQETQYF.

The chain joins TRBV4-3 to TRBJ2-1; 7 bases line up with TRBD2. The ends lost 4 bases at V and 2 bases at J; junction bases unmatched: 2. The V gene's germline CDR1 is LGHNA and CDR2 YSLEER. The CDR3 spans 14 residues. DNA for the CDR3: TGCGCCAGCAGCCGGGGACTAACCTACAATGAGCAGTTCTTC. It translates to CASSRGLTYNEQFF.

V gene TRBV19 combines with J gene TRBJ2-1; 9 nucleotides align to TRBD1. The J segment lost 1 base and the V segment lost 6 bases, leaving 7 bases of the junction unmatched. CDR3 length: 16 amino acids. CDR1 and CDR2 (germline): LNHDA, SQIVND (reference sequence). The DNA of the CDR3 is TGTGCCAGTAGGATAACCGGGACAGGGTCCTACAATGAGCAGTTCTTC. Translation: CASRITGTGSYNEQFF.

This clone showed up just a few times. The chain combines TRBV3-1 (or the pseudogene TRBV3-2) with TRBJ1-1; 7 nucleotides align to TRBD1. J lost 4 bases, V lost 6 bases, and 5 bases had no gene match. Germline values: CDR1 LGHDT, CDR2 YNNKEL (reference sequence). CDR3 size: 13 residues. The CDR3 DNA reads TGTGCCAGCAGTTCGACAGGGTTCACTGAAGCTTTCTTT. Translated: CASSSTGFTEAFF.

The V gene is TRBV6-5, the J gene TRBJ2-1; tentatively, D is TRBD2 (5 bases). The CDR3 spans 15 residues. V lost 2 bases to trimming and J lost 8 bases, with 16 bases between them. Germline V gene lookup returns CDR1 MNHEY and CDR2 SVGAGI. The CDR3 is CASSYGGSITHEQFF. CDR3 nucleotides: TGTGCCAGCAGTTACGGTGGGAGTATAACGCATGAGCAGTTCTTC.

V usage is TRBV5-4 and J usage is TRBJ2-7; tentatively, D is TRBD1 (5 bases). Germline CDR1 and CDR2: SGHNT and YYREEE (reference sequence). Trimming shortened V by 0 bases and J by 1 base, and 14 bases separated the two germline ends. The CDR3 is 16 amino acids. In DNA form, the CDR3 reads TGTGCCAGCAGCTTGGACCCCAGGGCAACGTCCTACGAGCAGTACTTC. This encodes CASSLDPRATSYEQYF.

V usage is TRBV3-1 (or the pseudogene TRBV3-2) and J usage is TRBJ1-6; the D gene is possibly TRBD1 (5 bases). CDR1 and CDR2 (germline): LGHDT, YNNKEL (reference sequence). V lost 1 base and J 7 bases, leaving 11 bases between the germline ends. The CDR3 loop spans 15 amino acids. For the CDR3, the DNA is TGTGCCAGCAGCCAAGGTGGAACAGGAAATTCACCCCTCCACTTT. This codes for CASSQGGTGNSPLHF.

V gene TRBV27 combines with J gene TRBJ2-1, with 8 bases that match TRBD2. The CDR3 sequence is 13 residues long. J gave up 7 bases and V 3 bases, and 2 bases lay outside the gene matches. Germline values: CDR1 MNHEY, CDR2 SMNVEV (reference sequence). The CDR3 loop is CASSLGLGNEQFF. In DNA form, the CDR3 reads TGTGCCAGCAGTTTGGGACTAGGGAATGAGCAGTTCTTC.

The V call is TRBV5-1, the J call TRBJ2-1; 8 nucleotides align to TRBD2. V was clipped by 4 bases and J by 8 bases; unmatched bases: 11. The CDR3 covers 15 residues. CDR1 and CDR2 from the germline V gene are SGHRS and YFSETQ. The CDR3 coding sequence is TGCGCCAGCAGCGCCCCGGGACGGGAGGGTTATGAGCAGTTCTTC. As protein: CASSAPGREGYEQFF.

DNA for the CDR3: TGTGCCAGCAGCTTCCAACTAGCGGGCACCGGGGAGCTGTTTTTT. Amino acid sequence: CASSFQLAGTGELFF. The rearrangement uses TRBV5-4 and TRBJ2-2; 9 nucleotides agree with TRBD2. In germline, CDR1 is SGHNT, CDR2 YYREEE (reference sequence). The CDR3 covers 15 residues. The J segment lost 4 bases and the V segment lost 2 bases, leaving 3 bases of the junction unmatched.

CDR3 in DNA: TGTGCCAGCAGCTTAGATATGGGGGGGTGGCAGACTTACTACGAGCAGTACTTC. Its translation: CASSLDMGGWQTYYEQYF. This chain connects TRBV11-2 to TRBJ2-7; 7 positions match TRBD2. This CDR3 is built from 18 residues. Germline V gene lookup returns CDR1 SGHAT and CDR2 FQNNGV. V lost 0 bases, J lost 3 bases, and 14 bases stayed unmatched.

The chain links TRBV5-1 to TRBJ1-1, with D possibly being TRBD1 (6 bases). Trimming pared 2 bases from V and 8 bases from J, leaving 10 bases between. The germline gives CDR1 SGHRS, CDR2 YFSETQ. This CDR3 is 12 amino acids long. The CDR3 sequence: CASSFGQKEAFF. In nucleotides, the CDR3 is TGCGCCAGCAGCTTTGGACAGAAAGAAGCTTTCTTT. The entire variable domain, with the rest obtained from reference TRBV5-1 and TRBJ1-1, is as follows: KAGVTQTPRYLIKTRGQQVTLSCSPISGHRSVSWYQQTPGQGLQFLFEYFSETQRNKGNFPGRFSGRQFSNSRSEMNVSTLELGDSALYLCASSFGQKEAFFGQGTRLTVV.

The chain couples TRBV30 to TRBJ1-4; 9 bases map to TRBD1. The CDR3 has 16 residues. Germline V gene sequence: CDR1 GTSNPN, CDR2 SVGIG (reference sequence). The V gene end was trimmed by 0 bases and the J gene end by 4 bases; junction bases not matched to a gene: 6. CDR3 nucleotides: TGTGCCTGGAGTGTGGACAGGGGCTCCTATAATGAAAAACTGTTTTTT. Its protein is CAWSVDRGSYNEKLFF.

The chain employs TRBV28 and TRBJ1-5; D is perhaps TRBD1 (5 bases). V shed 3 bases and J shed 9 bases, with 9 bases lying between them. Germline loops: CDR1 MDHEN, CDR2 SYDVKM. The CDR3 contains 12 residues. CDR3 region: CASSFGARPQHF. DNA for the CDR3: TGTGCCAGCAGTTTTGGGGCGAGGCCCCAGCATTTT.

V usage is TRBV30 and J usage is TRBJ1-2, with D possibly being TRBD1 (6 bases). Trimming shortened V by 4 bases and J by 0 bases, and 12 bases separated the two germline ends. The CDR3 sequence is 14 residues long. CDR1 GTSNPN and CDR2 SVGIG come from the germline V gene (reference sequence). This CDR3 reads CAWTIQGPNYGYTF. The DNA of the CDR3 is TGTGCCTGGACCATACAGGGACCTAACTATGGCTACACCTTC.

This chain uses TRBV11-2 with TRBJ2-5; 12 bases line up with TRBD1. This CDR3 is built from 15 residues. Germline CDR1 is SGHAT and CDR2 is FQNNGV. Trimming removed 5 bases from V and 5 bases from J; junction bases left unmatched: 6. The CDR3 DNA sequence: TGTGCCAGCAGCCTCGGGACAGGGGGCGGGGAGACCCAGTACTTC. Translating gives CASSLGTGGGETQYF.

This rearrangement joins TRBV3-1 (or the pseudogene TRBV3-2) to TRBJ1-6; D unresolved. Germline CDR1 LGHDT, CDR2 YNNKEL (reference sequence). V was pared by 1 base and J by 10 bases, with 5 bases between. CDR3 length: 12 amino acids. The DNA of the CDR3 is TGTGCCAGCAGCCAAGTGGCCTCACCCCTCCACTTT. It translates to CASSQVASPLHF.

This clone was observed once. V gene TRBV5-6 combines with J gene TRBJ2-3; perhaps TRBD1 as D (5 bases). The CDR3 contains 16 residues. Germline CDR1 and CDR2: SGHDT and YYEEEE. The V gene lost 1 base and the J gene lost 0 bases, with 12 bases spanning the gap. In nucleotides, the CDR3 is TGTGCCAGCAGCTTGTACGAGACAGTCAGCACAGATACGCAGTATTTT. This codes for CASSLYETVSTDTQYF.